The rows below give T cell receptor beta chains drawn from one sample of a study of cytomegalovirus exposure and HLA in healthy donors. Clones were read by immunoSEQ multiplex PCR, and TCRdb kept only the in-frame ones, dropping some. The data hold 100,000 to 150,000 clones, with approximately 81% observed a single time. The specimen was PBMCs. The receptors come from a woman in her 30s in good health and CMV-seronegative. Both conserved end residues are part of each CDR3. D genes are given only for firm matches. Some rows mark clone size as missing; the rest say once, few, many or name a class of expanded clone.

CDR3aa	CDR3nt	abundance	d_gene	v_gene	j_gene
CASSFAGNTEAFF	TGTGCCAGCAGCTTTGCCGGGAACACTGAAGCTTTCTTT	.	.	TRBV7-6	TRBJ1-1
CASSADTGTEAFF	TGTGCCAGCAGTGCAGATACAGGGACTGAAGCTTTCTTT	.	.	TRBV2	TRBJ1-1
CASSALAGGFSYNEQFF	TGTGCCAGCAGCGCGCTAGCGGGGGGTTTCTCCTACAATGAGCAGTTCTTC	.	TRBD2	TRBV11-3	TRBJ2-1
CASSKGEDSNSPLHF	TGTGCCAGCAGCAAAGGTGAGGACAGTAATTCACCCCTCCACTTT	.	.	TRBV21-1	TRBJ1-6
CSVNPGQAADTQYF	TGCAGCGTGAATCCGGGACAGGCAGCAGATACGCAGTATTTT	.	TRBD1	TRBV29-1	TRBJ2-3
CASSFAQGFYEQYF	TGTGCCAGCAGCTTTGCCCAGGGATTCTACGAGCAGTACTTC	.	.	TRBV11-2	TRBJ2-7
CASSSAGLHYEQFF	TGTGCCAGCAGTTCTGCGGGACTCCACTATGAGCAGTTCTTC	.	.	TRBV6-5	TRBJ2-1
CASSWTSGGVQETQYF	TGCGCCAGCAGCTGGACTAGCGGGGGGGTCCAGGAGACCCAGTACTTC	.	TRBD2	TRBV5-1	TRBJ2-5
CASSLGLALDEQFF	TGTGCCAGCAGTTTGGGACTAGCTCTGGATGAGCAGTTCTTC	few	TRBD2	TRBV27	TRBJ2-1
CASSSERGGDTQYF	TGTGCCAGCAGTTCGGAGCGGGGAGGCGATACGCAGTATTTT	.	TRBD2	TRBV27	TRBJ2-3
CASSYSFKGEQFF	TGTGCCAGCAGTTACTCTTTTAAGGGGGAGCAGTTCTTC	.	.	TRBV6-5	TRBJ2-1
CASSFSQRETQYF	TGTGCCAGCAGTTTCTCTCAGCGGGAGACCCAGTACTTC	once	.	TRBV6-6	TRBJ2-5
CASSLTSDEQFF	TGTGCCAGCAGCTTAACCAGCGATGAGCAGTTCTTC	.	.	TRBV7-2	TRBJ2-1
CASSPPQGASYEQYF	TGTGCCAGCTCACCACCGCAGGGTGCCTCCTACGAGCAGTACTTC	.	.	TRBV18	TRBJ2-7
CASSLLIGTRGTTYEQYF	TGTGCCAGCAGTTTACTGATTGGGACTCGGGGAACTACCTACGAGCAGTACTTC	.	.	TRBV28	TRBJ2-7
CASSIRSGGVNEQFF	TGTGCCAGTAGTATAAGGAGCGGGGGGGTGAATGAGCAGTTCTTC	.	TRBD2	TRBV19	TRBJ2-1
CASSPTDRAYGYTF	TGCGCCAGCAGCCCTACTGACAGGGCCTATGGCTACACCTTC	few	TRBD1	TRBV4-1	TRBJ1-2
CASSLGQVSYTF	TGTGCCAGCAGCTTAGGGCAGGTTAGCTACACCTTC	.	.	TRBV7-2	TRBJ1-2
CASSLGLKDEQYF	TGCGCCAGCAGCTTGGGACTTAAGGACGAGCAGTACTTC	.	.	TRBV5-1	TRBJ2-7
CASSLAFGEEQYF	TGTGCCAGCAGCTTAGCGTTTGGGGAGGAGCAGTACTTC	.	.	TRBV7-2	TRBJ2-7
CASTPQGAGETQYF	TGTGCCAGCACTCCCCAGGGTGCTGGTGAGACCCAGTACTTC	.	.	TRBV2	TRBJ2-5
CASSMTVLRNEKLFF	TGTGCCAGTAGTATGACAGTCCTACGTAATGAAAAACTGTTTTTT	many	.	TRBV19	TRBJ1-4
CATKDSSGDYGYTF	TGCGCCACAAAAGACAGCTCCGGTGACTATGGCTACACCTTC	.	.	TRBV5-1	TRBJ1-2
CASSEWRGPDEKLFF	TGTGCCAGCAGTGAATGGAGGGGGCCAGATGAAAAACTGTTTTTT	.	TRBD1	TRBV6-1	TRBJ1-4